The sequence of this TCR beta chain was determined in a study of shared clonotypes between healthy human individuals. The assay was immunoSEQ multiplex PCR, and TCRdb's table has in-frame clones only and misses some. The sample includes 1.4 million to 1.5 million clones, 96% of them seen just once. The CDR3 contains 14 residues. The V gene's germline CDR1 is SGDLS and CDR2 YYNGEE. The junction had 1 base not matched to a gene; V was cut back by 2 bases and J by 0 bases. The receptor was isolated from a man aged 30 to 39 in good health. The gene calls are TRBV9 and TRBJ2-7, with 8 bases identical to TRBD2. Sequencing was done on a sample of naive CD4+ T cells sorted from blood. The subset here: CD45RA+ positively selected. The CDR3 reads CASSVTSASYEQYF. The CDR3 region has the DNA TGTGCCAGCAGCGTGACTAGCGCCTCCTACGAGCAGTACTTC.